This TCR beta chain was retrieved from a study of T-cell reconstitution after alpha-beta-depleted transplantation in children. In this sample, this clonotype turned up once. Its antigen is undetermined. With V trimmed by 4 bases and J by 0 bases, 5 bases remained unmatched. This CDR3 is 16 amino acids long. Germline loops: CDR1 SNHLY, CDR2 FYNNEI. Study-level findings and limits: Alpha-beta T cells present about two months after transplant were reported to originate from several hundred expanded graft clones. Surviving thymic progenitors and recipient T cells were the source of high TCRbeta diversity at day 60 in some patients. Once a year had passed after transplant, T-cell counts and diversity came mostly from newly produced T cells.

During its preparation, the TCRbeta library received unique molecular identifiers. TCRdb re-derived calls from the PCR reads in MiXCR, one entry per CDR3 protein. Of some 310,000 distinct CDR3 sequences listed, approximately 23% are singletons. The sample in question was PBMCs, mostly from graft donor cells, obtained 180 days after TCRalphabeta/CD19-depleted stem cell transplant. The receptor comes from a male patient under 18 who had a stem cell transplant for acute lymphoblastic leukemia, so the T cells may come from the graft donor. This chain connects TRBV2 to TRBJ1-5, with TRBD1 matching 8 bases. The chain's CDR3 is CASSGQGRASNQPQHF. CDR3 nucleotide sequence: TGTGCCAGCAGTGGACAGGGGAGGGCTAGCAATCAGCCCCAGCATTTT.